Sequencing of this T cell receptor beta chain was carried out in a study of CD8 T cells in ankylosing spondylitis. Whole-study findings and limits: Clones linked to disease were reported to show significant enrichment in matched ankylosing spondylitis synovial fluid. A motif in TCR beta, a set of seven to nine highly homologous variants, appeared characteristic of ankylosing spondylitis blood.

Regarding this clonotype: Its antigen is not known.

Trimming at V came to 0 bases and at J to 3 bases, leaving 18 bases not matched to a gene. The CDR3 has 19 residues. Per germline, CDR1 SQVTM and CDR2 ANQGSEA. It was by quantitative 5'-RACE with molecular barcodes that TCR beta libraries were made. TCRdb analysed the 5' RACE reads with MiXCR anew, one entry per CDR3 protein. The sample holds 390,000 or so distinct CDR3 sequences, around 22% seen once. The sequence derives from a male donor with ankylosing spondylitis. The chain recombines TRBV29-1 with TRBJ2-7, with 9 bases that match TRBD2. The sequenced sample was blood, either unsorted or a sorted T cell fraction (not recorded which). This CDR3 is CSVEEKNSGSGDLGYEQYF. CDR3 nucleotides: TGCAGCGTTGAAGAGAAAAATAGCGGGAGCGGGGACTTGGGCTACGAGCAGTACTTC.